This T cell receptor beta chain was sequenced for a study of blood T cell repertoires in COVID-19. Study-level information: The United States, Italy and Spain provided the acute and convalescent COVID-19 samples. T cells, B-cell-depleted T cells, or PBMCs provided the cDNA or gDNA that served as material.

Original processing notes: Amplification of reference gene primers was used by the study to estimate nucleated cell counts. Method: immunoSEQ multiplex PCR; TCRdb's copy keeps in-frame clones and lacks some. The D gene and trimming were derived from the DNA, and the V and J assignments and clone size from that table. The sample lists more than 85,000 clones, more than 75% seen once, with approximately 9.9% in the top ten. With 4 bases removed from V and 3 bases from J, the gap between germline ends came to 15 bases. Germline V lookup: CDR1 SGHDN, CDR2 FVKESK. There are 15 residues in the CDR3. Sequencing was carried out using peripheral blood. This receptor was taken from a man aged 55-75 years with active or convalescent COVID-19. The chain couples TRBV14 to TRBJ1-2, with D possibly being TRBD1 (5 bases). The DNA for the CDR3 is TGTGCCAGCAGCCGCTACCAGGGTGTGGACTATGGCTACACCTTC. This gives the protein CASSRYQGVDYGYTF.